Sequencing of this T cell receptor beta chain was carried out in a study of cytomegalovirus exposure and HLA in healthy donors. PCR involved 60 Vbeta and 13 Jbeta primers. Profiling relied on immunoSEQ multiplex PCR, and the TCRdb table lists in-frame clones only, not all of them. The sample has approximately 120,000 clones, about four fifths seen once. V dropped 5 bases and J dropped 7 bases, with 17 bases sitting between them. This CDR3 has 14 amino acids. Looked up from germline, CDR1 is SGHVS and CDR2 is FQNEAQ. The sequenced sample was PBMCs. This sequence joins TRBV7-8 and TRBJ1-2, with D tentatively TRBD1 (5 bases). This TCR came from a man aged 40-49 years in good health and CMV-seronegative. CDR3 in amino acids: CASSPTRVFGGYTF. The CDR3 DNA reads TGTGCCAGCAGCCCCACCAGGGTTTTTGGTGGCTACACCTTC.